The 31 T cell receptor beta chains below were found in one sample sequenced in a study of CD8 T cells in ankylosing spondylitis. TCRdb re-derived calls from the 5' RACE reads in MiXCR, one entry per CDR3 protein. Of a few hundred thousand distinct CDR3 sequences detected, approximately 20% appear once; the ten largest clones hold less than 15%. Specimen: blood, either unsorted or a sorted T cell fraction (not recorded which). The receptors come from a male donor with ankylosing spondylitis or in good health (not recorded which).

This clonotype was recorded many times. The CDR3: CASSEDGGHYNEQFF. As DNA, the CDR3 is TGTGCCAGCAGTGAAGACGGGGGGCACTACAATGAGCAGTTCTTC. The chain joins TRBV6-1 to TRBJ2-1, with D perhaps matching TRBD2 (7 bases). The V and J ends lost 1 base and 3 bases respectively, with 10 bases between them. This CDR3 comprises 15 residues. Germline CDR1 reads MNHNS; CDR2 reads SASEGT.

The rearrangement joins TRBV11-2 to TRBJ1-1; D ambiguous. There are 14 residues in the CDR3. Trimming shortened V by 5 bases and J by 1 base, and 11 bases separated the two germline ends. The V gene's germline CDR1 is SGHAT and CDR2 FQNNGV. CDR3 sequence: CASSPGWGNTEAFF. Here the CDR3 DNA reads TGTGCCAGCAGCCCCGGATGGGGGAACACTGAAGCTTTCTTT.

The rearrangement uses TRBV11-2 and TRBJ2-3, with D possibly called TRBD1 or TRBD2 (5 bases each). Germline V gene lookup returns CDR1 SGHAT and CDR2 FQNNGV. V lost 6 bases to trimming and J lost 4 bases, with 11 bases between them. The CDR3 is 13 residues long. CDR3 sequence: CASRSLGADTQYF. The CDR3 region has the DNA TGTGCCAGCAGGTCCCTGGGGGCAGATACGCAGTATTTT.

CDR3 coding DNA: TGTGCCAGCAGCTTAAAATACAGTGGCAATCAGCCCCAGCATTTT. It codes for CASSLKYSGNQPQHF. The chain joins TRBV7-2 to TRBJ1-5; D is unclear. Trimming removed 2 bases from V and 2 bases from J, with 10 bases in between. Germline CDR1 reads SGHTA; CDR2 reads FQGNSA. The CDR3 sequence is 15 residues long.

J is TRBJ2-7 and V is TRBV1; the D call of TRBD2 is as the table states it, not checked on the DNA. TRBV1 constitutes a pseudogene. The CDR3 runs to 18 residues. As DNA, the CDR3 is TGCACCAGCAGCCAAGATCGTCCTAGCGGGGGCAGCTCCTACGAGCAGTACTTC. This codes for CTSSQDRPSGGSSYEQYF.

This clonotype was seen many times. The chain joins TRBV27 to TRBJ2-1; a weak D match, TRBD1 (5 bases). Per the germline V gene, CDR1 is MNHEY and CDR2 is SMNVEV (reference sequence). The CDR3 totals 15 residues. Trimming stripped 2 bases from V and 5 bases from J, with 13 bases between. The CDR3 is CASSLGLGLNNEQFF. CDR3 in DNA: TGTGCCAGCAGTTTAGGTTTGGGGCTAAACAATGAGCAGTTCTTC.

V usage is TRBV9 and J usage is TRBJ2-4; 10 bases agree with TRBD2. The J segment lost 7 bases and the V segment lost 4 bases, leaving 8 bases of the junction unmatched. Germline V lookup: CDR1 SGDLS, CDR2 YYNGEE. The CDR3 totals 15 residues. CDR3 sequence: CASSQSGGAANIQYF. The CDR3, as DNA: TGTGCCAGCAGCCAGAGCGGGGGGGCCGCGAACATTCAGTACTTC. The whole variable domain, filled in from reference TRBV9 and TRBJ2-4, reads DSGVTQTPKHLITATGQRVTLRCSPRSGDLSVYWYQQSLDQGLQFLIQYYNGEERAKGNILERFSAQQFPDLHSELNLSSLELGDSALYFCASSQSGGAANIQYFGAGTRLSVL.

This chain connects TRBV12-3 or TRBV12-4 to TRBJ2-3, with a possible D match to TRBD1 (6 bases). The V and J ends lost 0 bases and 2 bases respectively, with 9 bases between them. The CDR3 extends over 15 amino acids. The CDR3 sequence is CASSLAGQITDTQYF. CDR3 nucleotides: TGTGCCAGCAGTTTAGCGGGACAAATCACAGATACGCAGTATTTT.

This clonotype is a singleton in its sample. V usage is TRBV19 and J usage is TRBJ2-5; D not resolved. The germline V gene encodes CDR1 LNHDA and CDR2 SQIVND (reference sequence). This CDR3 comprises 12 residues. V lost 0 bases and J lost 5, with 4 bases in between. DNA of the CDR3: TGTGCCAGTAGTATAGATGGGGAGACCCAGTACTTC. Translated, it gives CASSIDGETQYF.

This clonotype showed up many times. CDR3 sequence reads: CASSPPGLAGGQYF. The CDR3 nucleotides are TGTGCCAGCAGCCCTCCGGGACTAGCGGGGGGGCAGTATTTT. This chain connects TRBV12-3 or TRBV12-4 to TRBJ2-3; TRBD2 aligns across 15 bases. The V segment lost 6 bases and the J segment 11 bases; nucleotides outside the gene matches: 6. This CDR3 has 14 amino acids.

V usage is TRBV7-9 and J usage is TRBJ2-7; D is undetermined. The CDR3 length is 15 residues. V lost 5 bases, J lost 2 bases, and 16 bases lay in between. From germline, CDR1 is SEHNR and CDR2 FQNEAQ (reference sequence). Here the CDR3 DNA reads TGTGCCAGCAGCCGTATGACCGGGTTCCCCTACGAGCAGTACTTC. Protein product: CASSRMTGFPYEQYF.

This clonotype was observed a few times. The chain uses TRBV27 and TRBJ2-2, with D unclear. The CDR3 has 13 residues. Looked up from germline, CDR1 is MNHEY and CDR2 is SMNVEV (reference sequence). Deletions cut 5 bases from V and 8 bases from J, with 12 bases between. In nucleotides, the CDR3 is TGTGCCAGCAGTCCCCTTCCCTTTGGGGAGCTGTTTTTT. Protein product: CASSPLPFGELFF.

This clonotype was seen more than once but under ten times. CDR3 in DNA: TGCAGTGCTAGAGATAGGGGAAACAATGAGCAGTTCTTC. Translation gives CSARDRGNNEQFF. The rearrangement links TRBV20-1 to TRBJ2-1; maybe TRBD1 (5 bases). The germline V gene has CDR1 DFQATT and CDR2 SNEGSKA (reference sequence). Trimming stripped 0 bases from V and 5 bases from J, with 8 bases between. The CDR3 has 13 residues.

This clonotype was detected a few times. The rearrangement links TRBV3-1 to TRBJ2-3; no reliable D call. CDR1 is LGHDT and CDR2 is YNNKEL in the germline V gene (reference sequence). CDR3 length equals 17 residues. V was clipped by 2 bases and J by 1 base, with 16 bases between them. The CDR3 coding sequence is TGTGCCAGCAGCCAACACACAGCCAAACGAGGCACAGATACGCAGTATTTT. This codes for CASSQHTAKRGTDTQYF.

This clonotype was seen a single time. The genes are TRBV7-9 and TRBJ2-5, with D perhaps assigned TRBD1 or TRBD2 (5 bases each). V dropped 5 bases and J dropped 2 bases, with 12 bases sitting between them. The germline gives CDR1 SEHNR, CDR2 FQNEAQ (reference sequence). The CDR3 has 14 residues. The chain's CDR3 is CASSPRDLQETQYF. In DNA, the CDR3 is TGTGCCAGCAGCCCCCGGGACCTACAAGAGACCCAGTACTTC.

The CDR3 bases are TGTGCCAGCAGTTACTTGGGACTGCGCACCGGGGAGCTGTTTTTT. Amino acid sequence: CASSYLGLRTGELFF. The rearrangement links TRBV6-5 to TRBJ2-2; a weak D match, TRBD2 (6 bases). V shed 1 base and J shed 4 bases, with 10 bases lying between them. CDR3 length equals 15 residues. Per the germline V gene, CDR1 is MNHEY and CDR2 is SVGAGI.

This clonotype was counted at least ten times. CDR3: CSVHQGGQFF. CDR3 nucleotide sequence: TGCAGCGTTCACCAGGGGGGCCAGTTCTTC. This chain connects TRBV29-1 to TRBJ2-1; D possibly corresponds to TRBD1 (7 bases). Germline-derived CDR1 and CDR2 are SQVTM and ANQGSEA. The V end lost 5 bases, the J end lost 13 bases, and 12 bases lay between the germline ends. The CDR3 has 10 amino acids.

Only a few counts were recorded for this clonotype. The V call is TRBV20-1, the J call TRBJ2-6; 8 bases are shared with TRBD1. CDR1 DFQATT and CDR2 SNEGSKA come from the germline V gene (reference sequence). This CDR3 spans 15 amino acids. V lost 0 bases to trimming and J lost 4 bases; unmatched junction nucleotides: 2. This CDR3 is CSARDRGRGANVLTF. In nucleotides, the CDR3 is TGCAGTGCTAGAGACAGGGGGCGGGGGGCCAACGTCCTGACTTTC.

This clonotype showed up just a few times. The genes are TRBV2 and TRBJ2-7; 10 bases fit TRBD2. The V gene's germline CDR1 is SNHLY and CDR2 FYNNEI. This CDR3 has 13 residues. V shed 9 bases, J shed 4 bases, and the junction held 6 bases outside the gene matches. In DNA, the CDR3 is TGTGCCAGTACGATAGCGGGGGGATACGAGCAGTACTTC. Its translation: CASTIAGGYEQYF.

J is TRBJ2-1 and V is TRBV20-1; D unclear. The CDR3 runs 13 residues. Germline V lookup: CDR1 DFQATT, CDR2 SNEGSKA (reference sequence). With 0 bases removed from V and 9 bases from J, the gap between germline ends came to 12 bases. The CDR3: CSARDGVWSEQFF. The CDR3, as DNA: TGCAGTGCTAGAGATGGGGTATGGAGTGAGCAGTTCTTC.

The rearrangement links TRBV29-1 to TRBJ2-3; D is perhaps TRBD2 (6 bases). V was pared by 1 base and J by 2 bases, with 13 bases between. This CDR3 is built from 15 residues. CDR1 is SQVTM, CDR2 ANQGSEA, per germline. CDR3: CSVEARDSPTDTQYF. DNA for the CDR3: TGCAGCGTTGAAGCGAGGGACTCTCCCACAGATACGCAGTATTTT.

The V call is TRBV6-2 or TRBV6-3, the J call TRBJ2-7; D possibly corresponds to TRBD1 (5 bases). The CDR3 is made up of 15 amino acids. Germline CDR1 MNHEY, CDR2 SVGEGT. V lost 0 bases and J lost 2, with 11 bases in between. The CDR3 region has the DNA TGTGCCAGCAGTTACTCGGGGCCAACCCCCTACGAGCAGTACTTC. It translates to CASSYSGPTPYEQYF.

This clonotype was observed a few times. The J gene is TRBJ2-4, the V gene TRBV5-1; 8 bases align to TRBD1. Germline loops: CDR1 SGHRS, CDR2 YFSETQ. J lost 6 bases, V lost 3 bases, and 5 bases had no gene match. The CDR3 spans 14 residues. The CDR3 loop reads CASSSSGGSNIQYF. Here the CDR3 DNA reads TGCGCCAGCAGCTCTTCAGGGGGCTCAAACATTCAGTACTTC.

The chain uses TRBV12-3 or TRBV12-4 and TRBJ2-7; a weak D match, TRBD1 (6 bases). The V end was cut by 11 bases, the J end by 9 bases, with 17 bases between. This CDR3 has 11 residues. In nucleotides, the CDR3 is TGTGCCGTAGGGGTGGGGGCGGGGCAGTACTTC. Amino acid sequence: CAVGVGAGQYF.

This clonotype was seen a handful of times. The CDR3 nucleotides are TGTGCCAGCAGCTTACAAAGGGGCACCGGGGAGCTGTTTTTT. It translates to CASSLQRGTGELFF. The chain employs TRBV11-1 and TRBJ2-2; the D gene is possibly TRBD1 (5 bases). Germline CDR1 is SGHAT and CDR2 is FQDESV (reference sequence). V dropped 2 bases and J dropped 4 bases, with 8 bases sitting between them. The CDR3 contains 14 residues. Complete variable domain (other parts from reference TRBV11-1 and TRBJ2-2): EAEVAQSPRYKITEKSQAVAFWCDPISGHATLYWYRQILGQGPELLVQFQDESVVDDSQLPKDRFSAERLKGVDSTLKIQPAELGDSAMYLCASSLQRGTGELFFGEGSRLTVL.

A few counts support this clonotype. Here the CDR3 reads CSARELGSEQFF. CDR3 nucleotide sequence: TGCAGTGCTAGAGAACTCGGGTCCGAGCAGTTCTTC. This chain connects TRBV20-1 to TRBJ2-1; no clear D gene. CDR3 size: 12 residues. V was cut by 0 bases and J by 10 bases, with 10 bases left in between. CDR1 is DFQATT and CDR2 is SNEGSKA in the germline V gene (reference sequence).

The sample holds a few counts of this clonotype. The gene calls are TRBV12-3 or TRBV12-4 and TRBJ2-2; 7 bases match TRBD1. The trim removed 1 base at V and 4 bases at J, leaving 3 bases unmatched. CDR3 length equals 15 residues. The CDR3 reads CASSLGQGFTGELFF. For the CDR3, the DNA is TGTGCCAGCAGTTTAGGACAGGGATTCACCGGGGAGCTGTTTTTT.

This clonotype was seen a handful of times. The gene calls are TRBV7-2 and TRBJ2-4; TRBD2 is a possible D gene (6 bases). V was pared by 5 bases and J by 7 bases, with 24 bases between. Germline CDR1 and CDR2: SGHTA and FQGNSA. The CDR3 consists of 17 residues. In nucleotides, the CDR3 is TGTGCCAGCAGCATCGTAGGGTGGGGGGACGGATTTAACATTCAGTACTTC. It translates to CASSIVGWGDGFNIQYF.

This clonotype was detected only a few times. The CDR3 DNA is TGTGCCAGCAGTGTACAGGGGGACAATGAGCAGTTCTTC. This codes for CASSVQGDNEQFF. The V and J genes are TRBV25-1 and TRBJ2-1, with 8 bases fitting TRBD1. The CDR3 is 13 residues long. Germline V gene sequence: CDR1 MGHDK, CDR2 SYGVNS. V was clipped by 4 bases and J by 5 bases; unmatched bases: 1. Full variable domain (remainder filled in from reference TRBV25-1 and TRBJ2-1): EADIYQTPRYLVIGTGKKITLECSQTMGHDKMYWYQQDPGMELHLIHYSYGVNSTEKGDLSSESTVSRIRTEHFPLTLESARPSHTSQYLCASSVQGDNEQFFGPGTRLTVL.

This clonotype was seen repeatedly, ten times or more. The V and J genes are TRBV3-1 and TRBJ2-7, with D maybe TRBD1 (6 bases). Between the trimmed V and J ends, which lost 0 bases and 5 bases, there was a span of 17 bases. CDR3 size: 16 residues. The germline V gene has CDR1 LGHDT and CDR2 YNNKEL (reference sequence). CDR3: CASSQDSAGVRDEQYF. For the CDR3, the DNA is TGTGCCAGCAGCCAAGATTCGGCAGGGGTGCGCGACGAGCAGTACTTC.

This clonotype was picked up a small number of times. The chain couples TRBV24-1 to TRBJ1-2; D is perhaps TRBD1 (5 bases). The CDR3 spans 13 residues. Between the trimmed V and J ends, which lost 1 base and 8 bases, there was a span of 10 bases. Germline V gene lookup returns CDR1 KGHDR and CDR2 SFDVKD. The CDR3 coding sequence is TGTGCCACCAGTGATTTTGGGGGGAACGGCTACACCTTC. This gives the protein CATSDFGGNGYTF.